The clone carrying this T cell receptor beta chain has only one observation. The data derive from a study of cytomegalovirus exposure and HLA in healthy donors. The CDR3 has 12 residues. Germline V gene sequence: CDR1 MNHEY, CDR2 SVGAGI. The germline V and J ends were trimmed by 1 base and 6 bases, with 7 bases remaining between them. TCRdb keeps only in-frame clones here, not all; method: immunoSEQ multiplex PCR. The profile shows 130,000 or so clones, nearly 90% of them singletons. The V gene is TRBV6-5, the J gene TRBJ2-7; D may be TRBD1 (5 bases). The sample consisted of PBMCs. This sequence was found in a woman aged 18 to 35 in good health and CMV-seronegative. The CDR3 DNA sequence: TGTGCCAGCAGTTACTTAGGGGTCGAGCAGTACTTC. Its translation: CASSYLGVEQYF.